The TCR beta chain under discussion was sequenced for a study of cytomegalovirus exposure and HLA in healthy donors. Study at large: The early release's HLA-typed donors yielded approximately 85 million unique TCRs. Study-level points and caveats: Donors were assumed by presence/absence analyses to have roughly uniform sequencing depth. The listing of 150 or so TCR beta chains classed them as cytomegalovirus-associated.

The PCR was carried out with 60 Vbeta primers and 13 Jbeta primers. Some clones are missing from TCRdb's copy, which holds only in-frame ones; the method was immunoSEQ multiplex PCR. The sample has around 110,000 clones, approximately 9.4% seen once. This CDR3 spans 15 amino acids. V lost 2 bases to trimming and J lost 5 bases; unmatched junction nucleotides: 9. From germline, CDR1 is SGHDT and CDR2 YYEEEE. A few counts support this clone. Antigen: not known. The chain carries TRBV5-6 and TRBJ2-5; 7 nucleotides align to TRBD1. The TCR originated in a man aged 25 to 40 in good health and CMV-seronegative. The sample consisted of PBMCs. The CDR3 coding sequence is TGTGCCAGCAGCTTCCGGCAGGGGGTCTCGGAGACCCAGTACTTC. Its protein product is CASSFRQGVSETQYF.